The 3 T cell receptor beta chains below come from one sample, sequenced in a study of cytomegalovirus exposure and HLA in healthy donors. The PCR made use of 60 Vbeta and 13 Jbeta primers. Some clones are missing from TCRdb's copy, which holds only in-frame ones; the method was immunoSEQ multiplex PCR. The table includes 150,000 or so clones, about 75% detected once. The sample taken for sequencing was PBMCs. The receptors were gathered from a man aged 45-65 years in good health and CMV-seropositive.

The chain has TRBV29-1 and TRBJ2-1; 8 bases are a match to TRBD2. From germline, CDR1 is SQVTM and CDR2 ANQGSEA. J was trimmed by 7 bases and V by 0 bases; bases with no gene match: 5. The CDR3 covers 14 residues. CDR3 DNA sequence: TGCAGCGTTGAAGATCTACTAGCGGTAAATGAGCAGTTCTTC. Translated: CSVEDLLAVNEQFF.

The rearrangement joins TRBV5-4 to TRBJ1-6; tentative D call: TRBD1 (5 bases). V lost 3 bases and J 10 bases, leaving 23 bases between the germline ends. Germline V CDR1 and CDR2: SGHNT, YYREEE (reference sequence). The CDR3 length is 17 residues. The CDR3 protein is CASSSKRQGAGGSPLHF. CDR3 nucleotide sequence: TGTGCCAGCAGCTCCAAGCGGCAGGGCGCGGGGGGATCACCCCTCCACTTT.

In regard to this clone: The junction shows a germline mismatch at one end, possibly a read error. J is TRBJ2-6 and V is TRBV2; D gene unclear. Per germline, CDR1 SNHLY and CDR2 FYNNEI. This CDR3 spans 18 amino acids. The DNA for the CDR3 is TGTGCCAGCAATGAAGGTCGTGTGTCTTACTCTGGGGCCAACGTCCTGACTTTC. Protein product: CASNEGRVSYSGANVLTF.